The entry below gives a single T cell receptor beta chain sequence along with its context. The CDR3 is 17 amino acids. Trimming removed 3 bases at V and 2 bases at J, with 20 bases between. Germline-derived CDR1 and CDR2 are MGHRA and YSYEKL. Generated by immunoSEQ multiplex PCR, the TCRdb table keeps only in-frame clones and is missing some. Here the sample spans about 85,000 clones, 90% to 95% being singletons. This entry is derived from a study of technical replicates of blood from a few donors. This chain joins TRBV4-1 and TRBJ2-7; D possibly corresponds to TRBD2 (6 bases). The source of this sequence is a human donor in good health. The specimen was T cells isolated from PBMCs. CDR3 in DNA: TGCGCCAGCAGCCACCAACCTGCTCGGGAGCTACCCTACGAGCAGTACTTC. It yields the protein CASSHQPARELPYEQYF.